These 26 T cell receptor beta chains originate from one sample sequenced in a study of radiotherapy plus CTLA-4 blockade in lung cancer. This table comes from immunoSEQ multiplex PCR, and its TCRdb copy is limited to in-frame clones, with some not included. The table records more than 75,000 clones, about four fifths of them present only once. Sequences were derived from peripheral blood, sampled from a patient treated with radiotherapy plus ipilimumab. The receptor set was obtained from a human donor with non-small cell lung cancer that progressed on radiotherapy plus ipilimumab.

This sequence joins TRBV30 and TRBJ1-4; D remains ambiguous. Germline-derived CDR1 and CDR2 are GTSNPN and SVGIG (reference sequence). The V end was cut by 4 bases, the J end by 4 bases, with 7 bases between. CDR3 size: 12 residues. CDR3 loop: CAWTGSNEKLFF. The DNA for the CDR3 is TGTGCCTGGACAGGTAGTAATGAAAAACTGTTTTTT.

This rearrangement joins TRBV11-3 to TRBJ2-2; TRBD1 agrees at 8 bases. CDR1 is SGHNT, CDR2 YENEEA, per germline. V gave up 5 bases and J gave up 9 bases; unmatched junction bases: 5. This CDR3 comprises 13 residues. The CDR3 DNA reads TGTGCCAGCAGCCTGGACAGGGACTGGGAGCTGTTTTTT. Protein sequence: CASSLDRDWELFF.

The chain combines TRBV5-1 with TRBJ2-2, with 8 bases lining up with TRBD2. The CDR3 sequence is 14 residues long. Trimming removed 2 bases from V and 4 bases from J; junction bases left unmatched: 1. The germline CDR1 and CDR2 sequences are SGHRS and YFSETQ. This CDR3 is CASSLAGVTGELFF. The DNA of the CDR3 is TGCGCCAGCAGCTTAGCGGGGGTCACCGGGGAGCTGTTTTTT.

The chain uses TRBV4-1 and TRBJ1-5; 7 nucleotides match TRBD1. The V gene end was trimmed by 0 bases and the J gene end by 6 bases; junction bases not matched to a gene: 8. The CDR3 spans 16 residues. Germline-derived CDR1 and CDR2 are MGHRA and YSYEKL. DNA of the CDR3: TGCGCCAGCAGCCAAGATAGCGTGACAGGGTTTCAGCCCCAGCATTTT. Its translation is CASSQDSVTGFQPQHF.

The sample holds a few counts of this clone. The chain recombines TRBV28 with TRBJ2-2; no clear D. Trimming cost V 10 bases and J 2 bases, with 11 bases left between them. Germline CDR1 MDHEN, CDR2 SYDVKM. The CDR3 runs to 13 residues. The CDR3 loop is CAIGEANTGELFF. In nucleotides, the CDR3 is TGTGCCATTGGGGAAGCCAACACCGGGGAGCTGTTTTTT.

This chain joins TRBV29-1 and TRBJ2-5; 8 bases match TRBD2. Germline V lookup: CDR1 SQVTM, CDR2 ANQGSEA. V gave up 3 bases and J gave up 4 bases; unmatched junction bases: 4. The CDR3 extends over 13 amino acids. CDR3 sequence: CSVDGGGPETQYF. The CDR3 DNA sequence: TGCAGCGTTGACGGGGGGGGCCCAGAGACCCAGTACTTC.

The chain employs TRBV4-2 and TRBJ1-2; D may be TRBD1 (6 bases). The CDR3 is 14 amino acids. Germline values: CDR1 LGHNA, CDR2 YNFKEQ. Trimming took 2 bases from V and 7 from J, leaving 14 bases between them. CDR3 sequence: CASSQNRDEGGYTF. Here the CDR3 DNA reads TGTGCCAGCAGCCAAAACAGGGACGAAGGTGGCTACACCTTC.

This clone was found once. The CDR3 nucleotides read TGCGCCAGCAGCCAAGATCCAGCGGGATGGGGAACAGATACGCAGTATTTT. Amino acid sequence: CASSQDPAGWGTDTQYF. V gene TRBV4-1 combines with J gene TRBJ2-3; 7 positions match TRBD2. The CDR3 spans 17 residues. Germline V lookup: CDR1 MGHRA, CDR2 YSYEKL. J lost 3 bases, V lost 0 bases, and 9 bases had no gene match.

This chain links TRBV23-1 with TRBJ2-1; 11 positions match TRBD2. TRBV23-1 qualifies as an ORF whose function is uncertain. V was clipped by 0 bases and J by 6 bases; unmatched bases: 4. CDR3 length equals 16 residues. CDR3 sequence (DNA): TGCGCCAGCAGTCAATCCCTAGCGGGGGGTCGCAATGAGCAGTTCTTC. Its protein is CASSQSLAGGRNEQFF.

The chain employs TRBV5-1 and TRBJ2-7; 12 nucleotides align to TRBD2. Germline assignment: CDR1 SGHRS and CDR2 YFSETQ. This CDR3 contains 15 residues. V trimming: 9 bases; J trimming: 1 base; junction bases outside the gene matches: 8. DNA for the CDR3: TGCGCCACCCAAGAGACTAGCGGGAGTTCCTACGAGCAGTACTTC. Protein sequence: CATQETSGSSYEQYF.

The chain has TRBV7-6 and TRBJ2-3; no firm D call. Germline V gives CDR1 SGHVS, CDR2 FNYEAQ. This CDR3 region has 16 residues. Trimming took 3 bases from V and 0 from J, leaving 13 bases between them. The CDR3 protein is CASSFLVSSSTDTQYF. The CDR3 DNA is TGTGCCAGCAGCTTTTTAGTTTCCTCTAGCACAGATACGCAGTATTTT.

The count of this clone is one. The J gene is TRBJ2-7, the V gene TRBV29-1; D unclear. Germline CDR1 and CDR2: SQVTM and ANQGSEA. V lost 7 bases and J lost 0, with 13 bases in between. The CDR3 contains 13 residues. CDR3: CSAVGRSSYEQYF. CDR3 in DNA: TGCAGCGCCGTCGGCAGAAGCTCCTACGAGCAGTACTTC.

The rearrangement uses TRBV28 and TRBJ1-2; the D is unclear. The CDR3 sequence is 11 residues long. CDR1 and CDR2 (germline): MDHEN, SYDVKM. The V and J ends lost 5 bases and 7 bases respectively, with 8 bases between them. In DNA form, the CDR3 reads TGTGCCAGCAGTACATTATCTGGCTACACCTTC. This sequence encodes CASSTLSGYTF.

The chain recombines TRBV19 with TRBJ1-2, with D unresolved. CDR3 length: 11 amino acids. CDR1 LNHDA and CDR2 SQIVND come from the germline V gene (reference sequence). Trimming took off 5 bases at V and 5 bases at J, with 6 bases between the two ends. The CDR3 DNA reads as TGTGCCAGTAGTTTGTCATATGGCTACACCTTC. Encoded protein: CASSLSYGYTF.

This chain connects TRBV2 to TRBJ1-4; D ambiguous. Trimming cost V 6 bases and J 3 bases, with 8 bases left between them. Germline V gives CDR1 SNHLY, CDR2 FYNNEI. The CDR3 is 13 amino acids. This CDR3 reads CASRTNANEKLFF. The CDR3, as DNA: TGTGCCAGCAGGACAAATGCTAATGAAAAACTGTTTTTT. The entire variable domain, with the rest obtained from reference TRBV2 and TRBJ1-4, is as follows: EPEVTQTPSHQVTQMGQEVILRCVPISNHLYFYWYRQILGQKVEFLVSFYNNEISEKSEIFDDQFSVERPDGSNFTLKIRSTKLEDSAMYFCASRTNANEKLFFGSGTQLSVL.

The J gene is TRBJ2-1, the V gene TRBV5-1, with D possibly matching TRBD1 (5 bases). This CDR3 has 15 residues. The V end was cut by 2 bases, the J end by 4 bases, with 13 bases between. Per the germline V gene, CDR1 is SGHRS and CDR2 is YFSETQ. CDR3 in amino acids: CASSFDSGLYNEQFF. Written as DNA, the CDR3 is TGCGCCAGCAGCTTTGACAGTGGCTTATACAATGAGCAGTTCTTC.

This clone has a handful of counts. J is TRBJ2-7 and V is TRBV14; no firm D call. Per the germline V gene, CDR1 is SGHDN and CDR2 is FVKESK. The CDR3 has 15 residues. Trimming left V 4 bases short and J 3 bases short, with 16 bases between. The CDR3, as DNA: TGTGCCAGCAGCCCCCTCGACGGTTCCAGCTACGAGCAGTACGTC. Translated: CASSPLDGSSYEQYV.

The chain links TRBV25-1 to TRBJ2-5; no clear D. There are 12 residues in the CDR3. Trimming shortened V by 7 bases and J by 5 bases, and 11 bases separated the two germline ends. Germline V lookup: CDR1 MGHDK, CDR2 SYGVNS. CDR3 amino acids: CASTAVPETQYF. Here the CDR3 DNA reads TGTGCCAGCACCGCGGTCCCCGAGACCCAGTACTTC.

The CDR3 region has the DNA TGTGCCAGCAGCTTTCCGTCGCGGGTACCCTACAATGAGCAGTTCTTC. This sequence encodes CASSFPSRVPYNEQFF. This chain uses TRBV7-2 with TRBJ2-1, with TRBD2 as a possible D gene (5 bases). Germline values: CDR1 SGHTA, CDR2 FQGNSA. V lost 3 bases to trimming and J lost 2 bases, with 14 bases between them. This CDR3 contains 16 residues.

This clone has only one observation. V gene TRBV6-5 combines with J gene TRBJ2-1; D remains unclear. Germline CDR1 is MNHEY and CDR2 is SVGAGI. The CDR3 is 12 amino acids. Trimming pared 6 bases from V and 7 bases from J, leaving 10 bases between. CDR3 loop: CASSPTLNEQFF. DNA of the CDR3: TGTGCCAGCAGCCCCACTCTGAATGAGCAGTTCTTC.

This sequence joins TRBV5-1 and TRBJ2-5; TRBD2 matches 11 bases. The CDR3 is 17 amino acids. CDR1 and CDR2 from the germline V gene are SGHRS and YFSETQ. Trimming cost V 0 bases and J 4 bases; bases outside gene matches: 8. The CDR3 here is CASSLAGSGRAGETQYF. The CDR3 region has the DNA TGCGCCAGCAGCTTGGCTGGTAGCGGGAGGGCCGGAGAGACCCAGTACTTC.

As for this clone: The junction and the germline gene differ at one end; a read error may be behind it. V usage is TRBV2 and J usage is TRBJ2-4; TRBD2 might be the D (6 bases). CDR1 is SNHLY, CDR2 FYNNEI, per germline. This CDR3 has 11 amino acids. CDR3 DNA: TGTGCCAGCATGGTCGGAGGGCCAGTGTCCTTC. Its protein is CASMVGGPVSF.

V gene TRBV5-1 combines with J gene TRBJ2-2, with D maybe TRBD1 (6 bases). The CDR3 spans 15 residues. V was trimmed by 4 bases and J by 2 bases, leaving 12 bases between them. CDR1 and CDR2 from the germline V gene are SGHRS and YFSETQ. CDR3 protein: CASSPGAKNTGELFF. CDR3 nucleotide sequence: TGCGCCAGCAGCCCAGGGGCTAAAAACACCGGGGAGCTGTTTTTT.

The J gene is TRBJ2-1, the V gene TRBV5-6; 9 bases fit TRBD2. With 0 bases clipped from V and 2 bases from J, the junction kept 3 bases outside the gene matches. Germline assignment: CDR1 SGHDT and CDR2 YYEEEE. The length of the CDR3 is 16 residues. CDR3 nucleotides: TGTGCCAGCAGCTTGGCCTCTAGCGGGGCCTACAATGAGCAGTTCTTC. Its translation is CASSLASSGAYNEQFF.

This clone has more than one count but fewer than ten. The chain joins TRBV5-8 to TRBJ2-7; tentatively, D is TRBD1 (5 bases). The V gene's germline CDR1 is SGHTS and CDR2 YDEGEE. The CDR3 loop spans 13 amino acids. V lost 5 bases, J lost 1 base, and 10 bases lay in between. The CDR3 region has the DNA TGTGCCAGCAGGCCAAGACAGTCCTACGAGCAGTACTTC. Translating gives CASRPRQSYEQYF.

This clone was recorded only once. The CDR3 protein is CASSLFGAGANVLTF. The CDR3 coding sequence is TGTGCCAGCAGTTTATTTGGGGCTGGGGCCAACGTCCTGACTTTC. The genes are TRBV28 and TRBJ2-6, with D unclear. Trimming took 1 base from V and 2 from J, leaving 6 bases between them. The CDR3 consists of 15 residues. The germline V gene has CDR1 MDHEN and CDR2 SYDVKM.